This T cell receptor beta chain appears in the sequencing data of a study of blood T cell repertoires in COVID-19. Across the study: The United States, Italy and Spain supplied acute and convalescent COVID-19 samples. PBMCs, B-cell-depleted T cells, or T cells were the source of the cDNA or gDNA that made up the material.

Here immunoSEQ multiplex PCR was the method, and the copy in TCRdb shows in-frame clones only, minus some. The data hold approximately 250,000 clones, with about 87% observed a single time. Germline V CDR1 and CDR2: SGDLS, YYNGEE. This CDR3 contains 17 residues. Trimming took off 0 bases at V and 4 bases at J, with 20 bases between the two ends. The age range of participants was 18 to 89 years, with residence in under 25 US areas. Participant-given clinical history determined each cohort assignment. The J gene is TRBJ2-7, the V gene TRBV9; D is undetermined. The clonotype originates from a woman in her twenties or thirties with acute COVID-19. The sequenced sample was PBMCs or T cells enriched from blood (not recorded which). The CDR3 DNA is TGTGCCAGCAGCGTAGTCCCCAATAGACTCGATCGGTACGAGCAGTACTTC. Its protein product is CASSVVPNRLDRYEQYF.